The 20 T cell receptor beta chains presented below share a single source sample, sequenced in a study of cytomegalovirus exposure and HLA in healthy donors (dated by TCRdb to 2015 to 2018). Library preparation employed the immunoSEQ multiplex PCR assay. For the multiplex PCR, a mixture combining 60 forward primers for TCR Vbeta segments and 13 reverse primers for TCR Jbeta segments was used. TCRdb took this table from immuneACCESS and kept in-frame rearrangements with V and J called. Such tables lack part of the clones; where checked against another copy, unresolved V genes explain under half of the gap, and the rest is unexplained. This sample holds roughly 190,000 clones; 75% to 85% were observed only once. The ten largest clones capture approximately 2.4% of the sample. The sequenced sample was PBMCs. Receptor source: a woman aged 50 to 60 in good health and CMV-seronegative.

V gene TRBV28 combines with J gene TRBJ2-2, with D possibly matching TRBD2 (5 bases). Germline CDR1 MDHEN, CDR2 SYDVKM. The CDR3 spans 13 residues. V was pared by 3 bases and J by 7 bases, with 9 bases between. The CDR3 DNA reads TGTGCCAGCAGTTTGGACGGGGTCGGGGAGCTGTTTTTT. Residues: CASSLDGVGELFF.

The rearrangement uses TRBV2 and TRBJ1-2, with 9 nucleotides matching TRBD1. V lost 6 bases and J lost 4; bases outside the gene matches: 6. In germline, CDR1 is SNHLY, CDR2 FYNNEI. The CDR3 is made up of 14 amino acids. CDR3 DNA sequence: TGTGCCAGCAGCCCGGACAGGGGACTCTATGGCTACACCTTC. This translates into CASSPDRGLYGYTF. The complete variable domain, with remaining parts taken from reference TRBV2 and TRBJ1-2, reads EPEVTQTPSHQVTQMGQEVILRCVPISNHLYFYWYRQILGQKVEFLVSFYNNEISEKSEIFDDQFSVERPDGSNFTLKIRSTKLEDSAMYFCASSPDRGLYGYTFGSGTRLTVV.

A few counts support this clone. This chain joins TRBV7-9 and TRBJ2-1; D is possibly TRBD1 (5 bases). Germline V CDR1 and CDR2: SEHNR, FQNEAQ (reference sequence). The V and J ends lost 2 bases and 10 bases respectively, with 6 bases between them. The CDR3 length is 11 residues. This chain's CDR3 is CASSLRQEQFF. The CDR3 nucleotides are TGTGCCAGCAGCTTAAGACAGGAGCAGTTCTTC.

The chain employs TRBV30 and TRBJ1-1; weak D call: TRBD1 (6 bases). V dropped 5 bases and J dropped 4 bases, with 20 bases sitting between them. Germline lookup yields CDR1 GTSNPN and CDR2 SVGIG (reference sequence). The CDR3 covers 15 residues. CDR3 amino acids: CAWVRTESGSTEAFF. The DNA for the CDR3 is TGTGCCTGGGTCAGGACAGAATCGGGGTCCACTGAAGCTTTCTTT. Full variable domain (remainder filled in from reference TRBV30 and TRBJ1-1): SQTIHQWPATLVQPVGSPLSLECTVEGTSNPNLYWYRQAAGRGLQLLFYSVGIGQISSEVPQNLSASRPQDRQFILSSKKLLLSDSGFYLCAWVRTESGSTEAFFGQGTRLTVV.

V and J are TRBV4-2 and TRBJ2-5; D may be TRBD1 (6 bases). This CDR3 has 15 amino acids. Trimming shortened V by 0 bases and J by 5 bases, and 13 bases separated the two germline ends. Germline lookup yields CDR1 LGHNA and CDR2 YNFKEQ. The CDR3 sequence is CASSQEGPQGETQYF. The CDR3 region has the DNA TGTGCCAGCAGCCAAGAAGGCCCTCAGGGGGAGACCCAGTACTTC.

The gene calls are TRBV19 and TRBJ1-6, with TRBD1 identical over 8 bases. J lost 6 bases, V lost 4 bases, and 8 bases had no gene match. Germline CDR1 reads LNHDA; CDR2 reads SQIVND (reference sequence). This CDR3 is built from 16 residues. The CDR3 is CASSKIDRGLNSPLHF. CDR3 DNA: TGTGCCAGTAGTAAAATCGACAGGGGCCTTAATTCACCCCTCCACTTT. Full variable domain (rest looked up from reference TRBV19 and TRBJ1-6): DGGITQSPKYLFRKEGQNVTLSCEQNLNHDAMYWYRQDPGQGLRLIYYSQIVNDFQKGDIAEGYSVSREKKESFPLTVTSAQKNPTAFYLCASSKIDRGLNSPLHFGNGTRLTVT.

The chain joins TRBV4-1 to TRBJ1-4; no reliable D call. The CDR3 contains 15 residues. The V gene's germline CDR1 is MGHRA and CDR2 YSYEKL. V gave up 0 bases and J gave up 4 bases, with 9 bases separating them. CDR3 region: CASSQDPSLNEKLFF. The CDR3 coding sequence is TGCGCCAGCAGCCAAGATCCGTCCCTTAATGAAAAACTGTTTTTT.

The J gene is TRBJ2-5, the V gene TRBV9, with 9 bases identical to TRBD2. V lost 2 bases, J lost 5 bases, and 4 bases stayed unmatched. CDR3 length equals 14 residues. CDR1 is SGDLS and CDR2 is YYNGEE in the germline V gene. The CDR3 nucleotides are TGTGCCAGCAGCGTGGGACTAGCCCGCGAGACCCAGTACTTC. Its protein product is CASSVGLARETQYF. The full variable domain, in which reference TRBV9 and TRBJ2-5 provide the parts outside the CDR3, is DSGVTQTPKHLITATGQRVTLRCSPRSGDLSVYWYQQSLDQGLQFLIQYYNGEERAKGNILERFSAQQFPDLHSELNLSSLELGDSALYFCASSVGLARETQYFGPGTRLLVL.

This clone has a handful of counts. The rearrangement links TRBV6-1 to TRBJ2-7; possible D gene TRBD2, 6 bases. CDR1 is MNHNS and CDR2 is SASEGT in the germline V gene. This CDR3 region has 13 residues. Trimming left V 3 bases short and J 8 bases short, with 14 bases between. DNA for the CDR3: TGTGCCAGCAGTGATGGTAGCGCGGGGCAGCAGTACTTC. Amino acids: CASSDGSAGQQYF.

V gene TRBV5-1 combines with J gene TRBJ1-1, with a tentative D call TRBD1 (5 bases). CDR1 SGHRS and CDR2 YFSETQ come from the germline V gene. The CDR3 is 13 residues long. V was shortened by 4 bases and J by 3 bases, with 10 bases between the two germline ends. Here the CDR3 reads CASSIGADTEAFF. The CDR3 nucleotides read TGCGCCAGCAGCATAGGGGCCGACACTGAAGCTTTCTTT.

On this clone: Other DNA sequences in this sample translate to the same CDR3. The chain has TRBV5-1 and TRBJ1-6, with TRBD1 matching 7 bases. The J segment lost 5 bases and the V segment lost 0 bases, leaving 2 bases of the junction unmatched. The CDR3 spans 15 residues. The germline V gene encodes CDR1 SGHRS and CDR2 YFSETQ. CDR3 coding DNA: TGCGCCAGCAGCTTGGTTGACAGGGATAATTCACCCCTCCACTTT. It specifies CASSLVDRDNSPLHF.

This chain connects TRBV5-1 to TRBJ2-5, with TRBD1 matching over 10 bases. V gave up 5 bases and J gave up 1 base; unmatched junction bases: 5. CDR1 is SGHRS and CDR2 is YFSETQ in the germline V gene. The CDR3 runs 15 residues. The CDR3 here is CASSRRTGGQETQYF. Here the CDR3 DNA reads TGCGCCAGCAGTAGGAGGACAGGGGGCCAAGAGACCCAGTACTTC. Variable domain in full (rest from reference TRBV5-1 and TRBJ2-5): KAGVTQTPRYLIKTRGQQVTLSCSPISGHRSVSWYQQTPGQGLQFLFEYFSETQRNKGNFPGRFSGRQFSNSRSEMNVSTLELGDSALYLCASSRRTGGQETQYFGPGTRLLVL.

The chain joins TRBV9 to TRBJ2-2, with TRBD1 matching over 7 bases. The CDR3 has 15 residues. In germline, CDR1 is SGDLS, CDR2 YYNGEE. With V trimmed by 3 bases and J by 0 bases, 2 bases remained unmatched. CDR3 amino acids: CASSGQGANTGELFF. The CDR3 DNA reads as TGTGCCAGCAGCGGGCAGGGGGCGAACACCGGGGAGCTGTTTTTT.

This clone has a handful of counts. The chain carries TRBV5-1 and TRBJ1-2, with D uncertain. The germline V gene encodes CDR1 SGHRS and CDR2 YFSETQ. The CDR3 spans 12 residues. The germline V and J ends were trimmed by 1 base and 7 bases, with 8 bases remaining between them. CDR3 amino acids: CASSLFAGGYTF. The CDR3 nucleotides are TGCGCCAGCAGCTTGTTTGCCGGTGGCTACACCTTC. Variable domain in full (rest from reference TRBV5-1 and TRBJ1-2): KAGVTQTPRYLIKTRGQQVTLSCSPISGHRSVSWYQQTPGQGLQFLFEYFSETQRNKGNFPGRFSGRQFSNSRSEMNVSTLELGDSALYLCASSLFAGGYTFGSGTRLTVV.

There are a few counts of this clone. The sample contains more than one DNA sequence encoding this CDR3. The chain carries TRBV18 and TRBJ2-5, with a possible D match to TRBD2 (5 bases). Germline CDR1 KGHSH, CDR2 LQKENI. Trimming cost V 6 bases and J 1 base, with 9 bases left between them. The CDR3 is made up of 13 amino acids. DNA for the CDR3: TGTGCCAGCTCCCTCGGACTCCAAGAGACCCAGTACTTC. It is translated as CASSLGLQETQYF.

The chain employs TRBV19 and TRBJ2-4; 11 bases agree with TRBD1. V was pared by 3 bases and J by 5 bases, with 6 bases of the junction left unmatched. The CDR3 spans 16 residues. From germline, CDR1 is LNHDA and CDR2 SQIVND (reference sequence). This chain's CDR3 is CASSMGTGGGENIQYF. DNA for the CDR3: TGTGCCAGTAGTATGGGGACAGGGGGTGGCGAAAACATTCAGTACTTC. Full variable domain (remainder filled in from reference TRBV19 and TRBJ2-4): DGGITQSPKYLFRKEGQNVTLSCEQNLNHDAMYWYRQDPGQGLRLIYYSQIVNDFQKGDIAEGYSVSREKKESFPLTVTSAQKNPTAFYLCASSMGTGGGENIQYFGAGTRLSVL.

The chain is built from TRBV19 and TRBJ1-3; D unresolved. CDR1 is LNHDA and CDR2 is SQIVND in the germline V gene (reference sequence). Deletions cut 6 bases from V and 2 bases from J, with 11 bases between. The CDR3 contains 14 residues. The CDR3 DNA follows: TGTGCCAGTAGCATCCTTACTGCTGGAAACACCATATATTTT. Translation: CASSILTAGNTIYF.

The chain couples TRBV7-9 to TRBJ2-7, with D possibly being TRBD1 (5 bases). The CDR3 sequence is 14 residues long. The germline V gene has CDR1 SEHNR and CDR2 FQNEAQ (reference sequence). Trimming took off 3 bases at V and 0 bases at J, with 9 bases between the two ends. The CDR3 sequence: CASSFDSLSYEQYF. The CDR3 DNA reads as TGTGCCAGCAGCTTCGACAGCCTCTCCTACGAGCAGTACTTC. The full variable domain, with the rest looked up from reference TRBV7-9 and TRBJ2-7, is DTGVSQNPRHKITKRGQNVTFRCDPISEHNRLYWYRQTLGQGPEFLTYFQNEAQLEKSRLLSDRFSAERPKGSFSTLEIQRTEQGDSAMYLCASSFDSLSYEQYFGPGTRLTVT.

J is TRBJ1-2 and V is TRBV21-1; the table names TRBD1, a call not compared with the DNA. TRBV21-1 is labeled a pseudogene. The CDR3 is made up of 15 amino acids. The CDR3 reads CASSRKYRASEGYTF. Written as DNA, the CDR3 is TGTGCCAGCAGCAGAAAATACAGGGCCTCGGAGGGCTACACCTTC.

This clone was picked up a small number of times. One end of the junction does not line up with germline, which may come from a read error. The chain couples TRBV7-9 to TRBJ1-6; D gene uncertain. CDR1 is SEHNR, CDR2 FQNEAQ, per germline (reference sequence). The CDR3 is made up of 14 amino acids. For the CDR3, the DNA is TGTTCCAGCAGCTTGTCAGGATCTCGATCACCCCTCCACTTT. This translates into CSSSLSGSRSPLHF.